This is a list of T cell receptor beta chains from one sample in a study of T-cell memory formation after mild COVID-19. TCRdb redid the calling of the 5' RACE reads with MiXCR, one entry per CDR3 protein. The sample lists roughly 620,000 distinct CDR3 sequences, about a sixth occurring once. Sequenced input: PBMCs or a T cell subset sorted from them (not recorded which). The receptors were sampled from an adult woman who had mild COVID-19 (a few samples of this study predate the infection). Cell type and time point are not known. The CDR3 runs from the conserved cysteine through the conserved F or W. The D gene is left open where the match is weak. Only part of the rows carry a size: once, few, many, or a class if the clone is expanded.

J gene,CDR3 length,clone size,D gene,V gene,CDR3 protein,CDR3 DNA
TRBJ1-5,14,NA,NA,TRBV29-1,CSVEVGGGNQPQHF,TGCAGCGTTGAAGTGGGTGGAGGCAATCAGCCCCAGCATTTT
TRBJ2-3,14,NA,TRBD2,TRBV5-1,CATTSGESTDTQYF,TGCGCCACGACTAGCGGGGAAAGCACAGATACGCAGTATTTT
TRBJ1-2,14,few,NA,TRBV5-1,CASSLYPGPYGYTF,TGCGCCAGCAGCTTGTATCCAGGACCCTATGGCTACACCTTC
TRBJ2-3,15,NA,TRBD2,TRBV11-2,CASSRLLAGTDTQYF,TGTGCCAGCAGCCGTCTCCTAGCGGGGACAGATACGCAGTATTTT
TRBJ2-5,15,few,TRBD1,TRBV11-1,CASSSPGQGSETQYF,TGTGCCAGCAGCTCGCCGGGACAGGGATCCGAGACCCAGTACTTC
TRBJ1-1,14,NA,NA,TRBV27,CASSPDVLHTEAFF,TGTGCCAGCTCCCCGGACGTTTTGCACACTGAAGCTTTCTTT
TRBJ2-3,17,few,TRBD2,TRBV7-2,CASSLPGGEGLADTQYF,TGTGCCAGCAGCCTCCCCGGGGGGGAGGGCCTGGCAGATACGCAGTATTTT
TRBJ1-1,14,NA,NA,TRBV2,CASTLGAVNTEAFF,TGTGCCAGCACCCTAGGGGCAGTAAACACTGAAGCTTTCTTT
TRBJ1-5,14,few,NA,TRBV20-1,CSARAGGTPGSQHF,TGCAGTGCTAGAGCCGGGGGGACCCCAGGGTCCCAGCATTTT
TRBJ1-1,14,NA,NA,TRBV9,CASSVVAENTEAFF,TGTGCCAGCAGCGTAGTGGCCGAGAACACTGAAGCTTTCTTT
TRBJ2-6,18,few,NA,TRBV6-2/TRBV6-3,CASRVTGVASSGANVLTF,TGTGCCAGCCGGGTTACGGGAGTTGCCTCTTCGGGGGCCAACGTCCTGACTTTC
TRBJ1-2,12,NA,NA,TRBV7-8,CASSSIRAGYTF,TGTGCCAGCAGCTCGATAAGGGCTGGCTACACCTTC
TRBJ1-6,14,NA,NA,TRBV6-2/TRBV6-3,CASSWTVYNSPLHF,TGTGCCAGCAGTTGGACAGTGTATAATTCACCCCTCCACTTT
TRBJ2-2,14,many,NA,TRBV5-1,CASSLAGDTGELFF,TGCGCCAGCAGCTTGGCTGGGGACACCGGGGAGCTGTTTTTT
TRBJ1-5,14,NA,NA,TRBV9,CASSAGQRNQPQHF,TGTGCCAGCAGCGCCGGACAGCGCAATCAGCCCCAGCATTTT
TRBJ1-1,14,NA,NA,TRBV29-1,CSVGGVPMNTEAFF,TGCAGCGTTGGGGGGGTACCGATGAACACTGAAGCTTTCTTT
TRBJ2-1,16,NA,NA,TRBV6-2/TRBV6-3,CASSYGAAILVNEQFF,TGTGCCAGCAGTTATGGGGCCGCGATCTTGGTAAATGAGCAGTTCTTC
TRBJ1-1,13,NA,NA,TRBV7-2,CASSLDRSTEAFF,TGTGCCAGCAGCTTAGATAGATCCACTGAAGCTTTCTTT
TRBJ2-1,15,few,NA,TRBV15,CATSRDPQVYNEQFF,TGTGCCACCAGCAGAGATCCCCAGGTCTACAATGAGCAGTTCTTC
TRBJ1-1,14,NA,NA,TRBV12-3/TRBV12-4,CASSLRPRGTEAFF,TGTGCCAGCAGTTTACGTCCCCGGGGCACTGAAGCTTTCTTT
TRBJ2-1,18,NA,TRBD2,TRBV4-3,CASSQRRVGGRAYNEQFF,TGCGCCAGCAGCCAGAGGCGAGTGGGCGGGAGGGCGTACAATGAGCAGTTCTTC
TRBJ2-5,14,NA,NA,TRBV7-9,CASSFGLTVETQYF,TGTGCCAGCAGCTTCGGACTGACCGTAGAGACCCAGTACTTC
TRBJ1-6,14,NA,NA,TRBV12-3/TRBV12-4,CASSFRVADSPLHF,TGTGCCAGCAGTTTCAGGGTAGCCGATTCACCCCTCCACTTT
TRBJ1-6,14,many,NA,TRBV7-2,CASSLQDGYSPLHF,TGTGCCAGCAGCTTACAGGACGGGTATTCACCCCTCCACTTT
TRBJ2-7,14,few,NA,TRBV18,CASSPGHNSYEQYF,TGTGCCAGTTCGCCTGGACATAACTCCTACGAGCAGTACTTC
TRBJ1-1,11,many,NA,TRBV7-9,CASSFGSEAFF,TGTGCCAGCAGCTTTGGCTCTGAAGCTTTCTTT
TRBJ1-5,15,NA,NA,TRBV6-1,CASSQDGNSNQPQHF,TGTGCCAGCAGTCAAGACGGAAATAGCAATCAGCCCCAGCATTTT
TRBJ1-1,14,NA,NA,TRBV7-9,CASSPGHGNTEAFF,TGTGCCAGCAGCCCGGGGCACGGGAACACTGAAGCTTTCTTT
TRBJ2-5,13,NA,TRBD1,TRBV6-5,CASSYRDRETQYF,TGTGCCAGCAGTTACCGGGACAGAGAGACCCAGTACTTC
TRBJ2-7,15,NA,TRBD2,TRBV9,CASSPSTSGAYEQYF,TGTGCCAGCAGCCCTTCGACTAGCGGAGCCTACGAGCAGTACTTC
TRBJ2-1,18,few,NA,TRBV7-2,CASSLVVTQRVPYNEQFF,TGTGCCAGCAGCTTAGTGGTTACCCAGCGGGTCCCCTACAATGAGCAGTTCTTC
TRBJ2-1,15,NA,NA,TRBV21-1,CASSRTFGPYNEQFF,TGTGCCAGCAGTCGGACCTTCGGCCCATACAATGAGCAGTTCTTC
TRBJ2-7,16,NA,NA,TRBV27,CASRGLSGPLLYEQYF,TGTGCCAGCAGAGGACTAAGCGGGCCCCTCTTATACGAGCAGTACTTC
TRBJ2-1,15,NA,TRBD2,TRBV3-1,CASSGTGTNYNEQFF,TGTGCCAGCAGCGGAACCGGGACTAATTACAATGAGCAGTTCTTC
TRBJ1-2,15,once,NA,TRBV14,CASSQDLNNPWGYTF,TGTGCCAGCAGCCAAGATCTTAATAATCCATGGGGCTACACCTTC
TRBJ2-7,14,NA,NA,TRBV5-4,CASSRDQGPNEQYF,TGTGCCAGCAGCAGGGACCAGGGACCGAACGAGCAGTACTTC
TRBJ2-1,14,few,NA,TRBV12-3/TRBV12-4,CASSLTRPQNEQFF,TGTGCCAGCAGCCTGACTCGGCCTCAAAATGAGCAGTTCTTC
TRBJ2-1,16,few,TRBD1,TRBV7-2,CASSSRTGRSYNEQFF,TGTGCCAGCAGCTCTCGGACAGGCCGCTCCTACAATGAGCAGTTCTTC
TRBJ1-1,15,few,NA,TRBV5-1,CASSLVRTMNTEAFF,TGCGCCAGCAGCTTGGTGAGGACAATGAACACTGAAGCTTTCTTT
TRBJ2-5,14,NA,TRBD1,TRBV4-1,CASSQAGQGEAQYF,TGCGCCAGCAGCCAAGCGGGACAGGGTGAGGCCCAGTACTTC
TRBJ2-3,15,NA,TRBD2,TRBV7-2,CASSFSGRDTDTQYF,TGTGCCAGCAGCTTTAGCGGGAGGGACACAGATACGCAGTATTTT
TRBJ2-7,14,NA,NA,TRBV12-3/TRBV12-4,CASTSVQGSGEQYF,TGTGCCAGCACGTCGGTTCAGGGGAGTGGGGAGCAGTACTTC
TRBJ1-1,15,NA,NA,TRBV4-3,CASSRVPGRQGEAFF,TGCGCCAGCAGCCGCGTACCTGGTCGGCAGGGTGAAGCTTTCTTT
TRBJ1-2,15,NA,TRBD1,TRBV5-6,CASSLGTGLPYGYTF,TGTGCCAGCAGCTTGGGGACAGGGCTCCCCTATGGCTACACCTTC
TRBJ2-7,13,NA,NA,TRBV7-9,CASQRSEGPEQYF,TGTGCCAGCCAAAGGAGCGAGGGGCCCGAGCAGTACTTC
TRBJ2-5,14,many,TRBD2,TRBV12-3/TRBV12-4,CASSWTSGRETQYF,TGTGCCAGCAGTTGGACTAGCGGGAGAGAGACCCAGTACTTC
TRBJ1-5,14,few,NA,TRBV6-2/TRBV6-3,CASSYRGSNQPQHF,TGTGCCAGCAGTTACCGGGGTTCCAATCAGCCCCAGCATTTT
TRBJ2-5,12,many,NA,TRBV7-9,CASSLTQETQYF,TGTGCCAGCAGCTTAACCCAAGAGACCCAGTACTTC